A single sample gave rise to the 17 T cell receptor beta chains below, sequenced in a study of blood T cell repertoires in COVID-19. Clones were read by immunoSEQ multiplex PCR, and TCRdb kept only the in-frame ones, dropping some. This sample has roughly 250,000 clones, with about 76% found just once. The material sequenced was peripheral blood. These receptors all stem from a woman aged 60-75 years with active or convalescent COVID-19.

The genes are TRBV19 and TRBJ2-3; TRBD2 is a possible D gene (6 bases). CDR1 is LNHDA and CDR2 is SQIVND in the germline V gene (reference sequence). This CDR3 is built from 16 residues. The V and J ends lost 5 bases and 4 bases respectively, with 19 bases between them. CDR3 nucleotide sequence: TGTGCCAGTAGTGACCGCGGGACCCAGCACCCAGATACGCAGTATTTT. Protein sequence: CASSDRGTQHPDTQYF.

The rearrangement uses TRBV5-1 and TRBJ1-6, with 10 bases matching TRBD1. CDR1 and CDR2 from the germline V gene are SGHRS and YFSETQ. The V segment lost 1 base and the J segment 14 bases; nucleotides outside the gene matches: 6. The CDR3 consists of 14 residues. The CDR3 loop is CASSLPGTGDTLHF. The DNA for the CDR3 is TGCGCCAGCAGCTTGCCCGGGACAGGGGATACCCTCCACTTT.

This chain connects TRBV6-6 to TRBJ1-1, with 8 bases fitting TRBD1. Germline assignment: CDR1 MNHNY and CDR2 SVGAGI (reference sequence). Trimming at V came to 6 bases and at J to 0 bases, leaving 3 bases not matched to a gene. The CDR3 sequence is 14 residues long. The CDR3 DNA is TGTGCCAGCAGGGACAGGGCCATGAACACTGAAGCTTTCTTT. This codes for CASRDRAMNTEAFF.

The rearrangement uses TRBV11-2 and TRBJ2-1, with 11 bases matching TRBD2. From germline, CDR1 is SGHAT and CDR2 FQNNGV. The CDR3 is made up of 15 amino acids. V lost 2 bases, J lost 8 bases, and 5 bases stayed unmatched. The CDR3 DNA sequence: TGTGCCAGCAGCTTAAGTAGCGGGGGGGCCGATGAGCAGTTCTTC. This sequence encodes CASSLSSGGADEQFF. The variable domain in full, with the rest retrieved from reference TRBV11-2 and TRBJ2-1, is EAGVAQSPRYKIIEKRQSVAFWCNPISGHATLYWYQQILGQGPKLLIQFQNNGVVDDSQLPKDRFSAERLKGVDSTLKIQPAKLEDSAVYLCASSLSSGGADEQFFGPGTRLTVL.

The rearrangement links TRBV9 to TRBJ2-3; the match to TRBD2 covers 8 bases. Germline lookup yields CDR1 SGDLS and CDR2 YYNGEE. This CDR3 contains 15 residues. The V gene end was trimmed by 0 bases and the J gene end by 6 bases; junction bases not matched to a gene: 6. The CDR3 protein is CASSVDGGAGDTQYF. The CDR3, as DNA: TGTGCCAGCAGCGTAGACGGGGGGGCCGGGGATACGCAGTATTTT.

The rearrangement uses TRBV5-1 and TRBJ2-3; perhaps TRBD2 as D (5 bases). V was pared by 4 bases and J by 4 bases, with 16 bases between. The CDR3 has 15 amino acids. CDR1 is SGHRS and CDR2 is YFSETQ in the germline V gene. CDR3 DNA: TGCGCCAGCAGCCGAGCACCCCACGGGGCAGATACGCAGTATTTT. Its protein is CASSRAPHGADTQYF.

The chain has TRBV11-2 and TRBJ2-3; perhaps TRBD2 as D (5 bases). This CDR3 is 14 amino acids long. Germline CDR1 and CDR2: SGHAT and FQNNGV. V dropped 3 bases and J dropped 2 bases, with 9 bases sitting between them. The CDR3 DNA follows: TGTGCCAGCAGCTTCGGCGGACTCACAGATACGCAGTATTTT. Translating gives CASSFGGLTDTQYF.

V gene TRBV7-3 combines with J gene TRBJ2-3, with TRBD2 identical over 9 bases. The germline gives CDR1 SGHTA, CDR2 FQGTGA. The CDR3 sequence is 18 residues long. The ends lost 2 bases at V and 0 bases at J; junction bases unmatched: 9. The CDR3 protein is CASSLGVAGDPSTDTQYF. The CDR3 DNA sequence: TGTGCCAGCAGCTTAGGAGTAGCGGGGGATCCTAGCACAGATACGCAGTATTTT.

This chain joins TRBV9 and TRBJ2-1; 7 bases agree with TRBD1. The CDR3 is 17 residues long. Per the germline V gene, CDR1 is SGDLS and CDR2 is YYNGEE. After removal of 3 bases from V and 1 base from J, the junction contained 10 bases not matched to a gene. The CDR3 protein is CASSDDPGTASYNEQFF. In DNA, the CDR3 is TGTGCCAGCAGCGATGACCCCGGGACAGCATCCTACAATGAGCAGTTCTTC.

This clone was seen a few times. The chain couples TRBV6-6 to TRBJ1-5; D is unresolved. Trimming removed 7 bases from V and 5 bases from J, with 15 bases in between. The CDR3 has 14 residues. Germline V gene data show CDR1 as MNHNY and CDR2 as SVGAGI (reference sequence). CDR3 loop: CASTDRGGDQPQHF. The CDR3 DNA is TGTGCCAGCACCGACCGAGGAGGCGATCAGCCCCAGCATTTT.

This clone was counted a single time. The chain is built from TRBV11-2 and TRBJ2-7, with TRBD1 as a possible D gene (6 bases). The CDR3 spans 17 residues. V was cut by 2 bases and J by 5 bases, with 22 bases left in between. Germline CDR1 and CDR2: SGHAT and FQNNGV. CDR3 residues: CASSLTAGGQPAHEQYF. As DNA, the CDR3 is TGTGCCAGCAGCTTAACCGCTGGGGGACAACCGGCCCACGAGCAGTACTTC.

This clone was found many times. The J gene is TRBJ2-5, the V gene TRBV25-1, with D tentatively TRBD2 (7 bases). The germline V and J ends were trimmed by 6 bases and 5 bases, with 10 bases remaining between them. Germline values: CDR1 MGHDK, CDR2 SYGVNS. CDR3 size: 12 residues. CDR3 region: CASSGGLETQYF. The CDR3 bases are TGTGCCAGCAGCGGGGGGCTTGAGACCCAGTACTTC.

The J gene is TRBJ2-7, the V gene TRBV28; D remains ambiguous. This CDR3 region has 14 residues. Between the trimmed V and J ends, which lost 3 bases and 6 bases, there was a span of 15 bases. From germline, CDR1 is MDHEN and CDR2 SYDVKM. The CDR3 region has the DNA TGTGCCAGCAGTTTTCGGTGGGCCCCTCTCGAGCAGTACTTC. It is translated as CASSFRWAPLEQYF.

V gene TRBV10-2 combines with J gene TRBJ1-4; 10 bases line up with TRBD1. The V and J ends lost 6 bases and 0 bases, in that order; junction bases with no gene match: 7. CDR1 is WSHSY, CDR2 SAAADI, per germline. This CDR3 contains 17 residues. In nucleotides, the CDR3 is TGCGCCAGCAGGCCGGGACAGGGGTTTGCAACTAATGAAAAACTGTTTTTT. Protein: CASRPGQGFATNEKLFF.

This chain uses TRBV19 with TRBJ1-3; D call uncertain. Between the trimmed V and J ends, which lost 7 bases and 0 bases, there was a span of 19 bases. The CDR3 loop spans 17 amino acids. Germline V gives CDR1 LNHDA, CDR2 SQIVND (reference sequence). The CDR3 nucleotides read TGTGCCAGTAAAAGGTTGAGACTTTACCTCTCTGGAAACACCATATATTTT. This encodes CASKRLRLYLSGNTIYF.

The rearrangement joins TRBV7-6 to TRBJ1-5; TRBD1 agrees at 8 bases. CDR1 and CDR2 from the germline V gene are SGHVS and FNYEAQ. This CDR3 comprises 15 residues. V lost 5 bases to trimming and J lost 6 bases; unmatched junction nucleotides: 9. The CDR3 sequence is CASSLTGERGQPQHF. CDR3 bases: TGTGCCAGCAGCCTGACAGGGGAAAGAGGTCAGCCCCAGCATTTT.

The rearrangement uses TRBV5-6 and TRBJ1-6; 8 bases line up with TRBD1. CDR1 is SGHDT and CDR2 is YYEEEE in the germline V gene. CDR3 length: 14 residues. V lost 5 bases and J lost 7; bases outside the gene matches: 5. The CDR3 region has the DNA TGTGCCAGCAGGCAGACAGGGGTGAATTCACCCCTCCACTTT. Translated: CASRQTGVNSPLHF.